The 3 T cell receptor beta chains below all came from one sample that was sequenced in a study of blood T cell repertoires in COVID-19. Generated by immunoSEQ multiplex PCR, the TCRdb table keeps only in-frame clones and is missing some. The table lists roughly 63,000 clones, 60% to 75% of them singletons. The specimen sequenced was peripheral blood. The receptors shown here come from a woman of 80 years or more with acute or convalescent COVID-19.

In its sample, this clone was seen many times. This chain joins TRBV2 and TRBJ1-4; 7 bases line up with TRBD1. Germline values: CDR1 SNHLY, CDR2 FYNNEI. There are 14 residues in the CDR3. The J segment lost 5 bases and the V segment lost 7 bases, leaving 7 bases of the junction unmatched. In nucleotides, the CDR3 is TGTGCCAGCAAGTCGGACAGGAGCAATGAAAAACTGTTTTTT. This sequence encodes CASKSDRSNEKLFF.

For this clone: The sample holds other DNA sequences that translate to the same CDR3. The chain is built from TRBV15 and TRBJ2-3; 7 nucleotides line up with TRBD2. This CDR3 comprises 18 residues. CDR1 is LNHNV and CDR2 is YYDKDF in the germline V gene (reference sequence). V shed 0 bases, J shed 0 bases, and the junction held 9 bases outside the gene matches. The CDR3 sequence: CATSRDLLAGVSTDTQYF. DNA of the CDR3: TGTGCCACCAGCAGAGATCTTTTGGCGGGAGTCAGCACAGATACGCAGTATTTT.

The chain joins TRBV7-2 to TRBJ1-1, with TRBD1 matching over 11 bases. Per the germline V gene, CDR1 is SGHTA and CDR2 is FQGNSA. CDR3 size: 17 residues. V lost 1 base, J lost 3 bases, and 7 bases stayed unmatched. The CDR3 DNA is TGTGCCAGCAGCTTAGGGACAGGGGGCGGAATGGACACTGAAGCTTTCTTT. Amino acid sequence: CASSLGTGGGMDTEAFF.